The present entry profiles one T cell receptor beta chain with its context. V was cut by 3 bases and J by 10 bases, with 19 bases left in between. Germline lookup yields CDR1 LGHDT and CDR2 YNNKEL (reference sequence). The CDR3 loop spans 15 amino acids. This sample was included in a study of blood T cell repertoires in COVID-19. For the study at large: The United States, Italy and Spain supplied acute and convalescent COVID-19 samples.

Profiled with immunoSEQ multiplex PCR; TCRdb holds only in-frame clones, not every one. This sample has about 210,000 clones, with around 84% found just once. The sequence derives from a human donor in a cohort sampled during active COVID-19. The source material was peripheral blood. The V call is TRBV3-1 (or the pseudogene TRBV3-2), the J call TRBJ2-1; D is unresolved. DNA for the CDR3: TGTGCCAGCAGCCAGGCTACAGTACCCTCAGTCGAGCAGTTCTTC. Translating gives CASSQATVPSVEQFF.